The entry below gives a single T cell receptor (beta chain) sequence along with its context. The sample comes from a study of patients and donors after allogeneic stem cell transplantation. The CDR3 covers 14 residues. V gave up 6 bases and J gave up 4 bases, with 12 bases separating them. TCRdb used MiXCR to reprocess the RT-PCR reads, holding one entry per CDR3 protein. The table shows under 170,000 distinct CDR3 sequences, with 37% occurring only once. The V and J genes are TRBV12-3 or TRBV12-4 and TRBJ2-2; possible D gene TRBD2, 6 bases. The TCR sequence derives from a human donor who was either an allogeneic HSCT recipient or a stem cell or donor lymphocyte infusion donor (not recorded which). It is not recorded whose cells these are; they may come from a transplant donor. The specimen was blood, either unsorted or a sorted T cell fraction (not recorded which). Written as DNA, the CDR3 is TGTGCCAGCAGCCAGACGGGGGTCACCGGGGAGCTGTTTTTT. Encoded protein: CASSQTGVTGELFF.